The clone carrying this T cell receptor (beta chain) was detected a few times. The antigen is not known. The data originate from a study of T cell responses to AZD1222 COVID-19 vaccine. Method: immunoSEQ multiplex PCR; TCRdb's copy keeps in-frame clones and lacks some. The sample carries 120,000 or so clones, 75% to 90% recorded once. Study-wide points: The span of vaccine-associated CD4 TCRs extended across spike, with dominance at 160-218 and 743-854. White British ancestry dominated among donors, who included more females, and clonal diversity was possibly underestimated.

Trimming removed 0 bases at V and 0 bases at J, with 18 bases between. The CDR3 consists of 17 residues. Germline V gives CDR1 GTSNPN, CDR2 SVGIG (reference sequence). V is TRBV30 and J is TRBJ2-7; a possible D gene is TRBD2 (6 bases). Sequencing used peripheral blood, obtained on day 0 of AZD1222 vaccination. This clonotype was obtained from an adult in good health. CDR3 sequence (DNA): TGTGCCTGGAGTGTACAGCCGGGACTTTCTTCCTCCTACGAGCAGTACTTC. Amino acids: CAWSVQPGLSSSYEQYF. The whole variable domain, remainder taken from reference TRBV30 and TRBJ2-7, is SQTIHQWPATLVQPVGSPLSLECTVEGTSNPNLYWYRQAAGRGLQLLFYSVGIGQISSEVPQNLSASRPQDRQFILSSKKLLLSDSGFYLCAWSVQPGLSSSYEQYFGPGTRLTVT.